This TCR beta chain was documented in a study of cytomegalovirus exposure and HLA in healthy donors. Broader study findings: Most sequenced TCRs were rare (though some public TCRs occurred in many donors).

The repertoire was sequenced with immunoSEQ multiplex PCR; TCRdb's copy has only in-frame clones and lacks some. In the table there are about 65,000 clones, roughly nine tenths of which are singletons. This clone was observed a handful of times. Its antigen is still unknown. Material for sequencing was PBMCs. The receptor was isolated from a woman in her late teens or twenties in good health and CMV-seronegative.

CDR3 residues: CASSQGDRGYGYTF. The CDR3 DNA sequence: TGCGCCAGCAGCCAAGGGGACAGGGGGTATGGCTACACCTTC. The rearrangement uses TRBV4-1 and TRBJ1-2; 11 positions agree with TRBD1. Losses at the gene ends were 1 base for V and 5 bases for J; bases not matched to a gene: 0. Germline V CDR1 and CDR2: MGHRA, YSYEKL. The CDR3 contains 14 residues.